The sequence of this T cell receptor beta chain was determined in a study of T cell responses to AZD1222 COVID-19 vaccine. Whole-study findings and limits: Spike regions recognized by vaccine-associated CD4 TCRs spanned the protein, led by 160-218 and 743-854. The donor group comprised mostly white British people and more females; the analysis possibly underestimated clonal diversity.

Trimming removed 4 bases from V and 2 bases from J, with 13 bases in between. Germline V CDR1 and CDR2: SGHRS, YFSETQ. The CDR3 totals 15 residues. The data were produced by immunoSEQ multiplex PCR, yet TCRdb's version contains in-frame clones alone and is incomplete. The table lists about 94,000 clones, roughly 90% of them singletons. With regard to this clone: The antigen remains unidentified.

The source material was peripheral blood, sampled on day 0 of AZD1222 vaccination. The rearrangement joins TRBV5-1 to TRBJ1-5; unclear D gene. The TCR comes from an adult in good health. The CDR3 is CASSPDGDRNQPQHF. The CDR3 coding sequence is TGCGCCAGCAGCCCGGACGGGGATCGCAATCAGCCCCAGCATTTT.